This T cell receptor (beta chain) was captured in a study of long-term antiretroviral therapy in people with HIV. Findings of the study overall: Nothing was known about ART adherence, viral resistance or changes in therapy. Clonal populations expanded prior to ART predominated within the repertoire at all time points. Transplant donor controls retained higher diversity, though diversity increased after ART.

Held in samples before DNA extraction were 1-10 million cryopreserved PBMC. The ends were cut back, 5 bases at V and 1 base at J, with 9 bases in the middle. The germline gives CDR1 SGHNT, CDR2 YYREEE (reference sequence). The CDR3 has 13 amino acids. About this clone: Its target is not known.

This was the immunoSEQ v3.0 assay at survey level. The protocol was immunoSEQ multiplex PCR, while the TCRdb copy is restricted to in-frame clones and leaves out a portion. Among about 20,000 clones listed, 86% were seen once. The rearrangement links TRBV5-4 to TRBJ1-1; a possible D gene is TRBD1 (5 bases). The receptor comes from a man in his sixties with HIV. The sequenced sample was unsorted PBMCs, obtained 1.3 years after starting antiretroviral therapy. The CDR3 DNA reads TGTGCCAGCAGGGGGACGGGGAACACTGAAGCTTTCTTT. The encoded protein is CASRGTGNTEAFF.